This TCR beta chain stems from a study of Ad26.COV2.S vaccination and SARS-CoV-2 variants. Treatment specified: 19 received Ad26.COV2.S at low or high dose, single or two shots; 5 received placebo; per-sample allocation not given. Specimens were obtained on day 63 following the first vaccine or placebo injection. CDR1 is KGHSH and CDR2 is LQKENI in the germline V gene. The CDR3 contains 19 residues. Unmatched junction bases numbered 19, after V lost 0 bases and J lost 6 bases. About this clone itself: Its antigen is not known.

Study results and caveats: The study found higher spike-specific TCR breadth in vaccine than placebo recipients.

Sequencing was performed with immunoSEQ multiplex PCR; in TCRdb, only in-frame clones are kept and a portion is missing. The sample lists fewer than 500,000 clones, 75% to 90% occurring once. Specimen: peripheral blood, collected in a trial of Ad26.COV2.S vaccine versus placebo. The receptor was derived from a person aged 18-65 years who received the Ad26.COV2.S COVID-19 vaccine or a placebo. The chain carries TRBV18 and TRBJ1-2; TRBD1 agrees at 7 bases. The CDR3 loop is CASSPPGQLVRASGDGYTF. In DNA, the CDR3 is TGTGCCAGCTCACCACCGGGACAGCTTGTTCGGGCGTCGGGGGATGGCTACACCTTC.